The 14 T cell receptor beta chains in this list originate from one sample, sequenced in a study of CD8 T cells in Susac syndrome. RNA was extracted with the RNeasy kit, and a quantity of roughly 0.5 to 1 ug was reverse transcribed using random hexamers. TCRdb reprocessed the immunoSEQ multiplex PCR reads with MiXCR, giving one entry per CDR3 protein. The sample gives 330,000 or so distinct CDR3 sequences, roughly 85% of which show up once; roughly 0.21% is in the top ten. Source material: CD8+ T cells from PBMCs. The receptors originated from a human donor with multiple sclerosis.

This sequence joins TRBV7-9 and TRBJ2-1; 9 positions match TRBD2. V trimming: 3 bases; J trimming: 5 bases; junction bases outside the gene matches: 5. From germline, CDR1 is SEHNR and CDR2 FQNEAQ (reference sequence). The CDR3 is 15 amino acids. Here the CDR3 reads CASSFAGGRHNEQFF. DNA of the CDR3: TGTGCCAGCAGCTTCGCGGGAGGGCGTCACAATGAGCAGTTCTTC.

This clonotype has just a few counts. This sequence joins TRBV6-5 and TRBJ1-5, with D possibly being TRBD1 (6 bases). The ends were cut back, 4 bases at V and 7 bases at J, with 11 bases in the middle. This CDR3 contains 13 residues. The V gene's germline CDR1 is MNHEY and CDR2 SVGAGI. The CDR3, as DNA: TGTGCCAGCAGTTCCCAAGGGGGGCAGCCCCAGCATTTT. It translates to CASSSQGGQPQHF.

The CDR3 DNA sequence: TGTGCCAGCAGCACCGGAGGGGGCGTTGATGGCTACACCTTC. Translated, it gives CASSTGGGVDGYTF. The chain uses TRBV7-3 and TRBJ1-2, with 7 positions matching TRBD1. The V and J ends lost 5 bases and 6 bases, in that order; junction bases with no gene match: 9. Germline CDR1 SGHTA, CDR2 FQGTGA. The CDR3 length is 14 residues.

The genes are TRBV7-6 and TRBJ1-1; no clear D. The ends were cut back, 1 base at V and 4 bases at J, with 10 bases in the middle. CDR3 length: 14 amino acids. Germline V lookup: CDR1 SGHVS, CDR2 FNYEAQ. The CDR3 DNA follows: TGTGCCAGCAGCTTAGGAGGGAACCCCACTGAAGCTTTCTTT. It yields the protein CASSLGGNPTEAFF.

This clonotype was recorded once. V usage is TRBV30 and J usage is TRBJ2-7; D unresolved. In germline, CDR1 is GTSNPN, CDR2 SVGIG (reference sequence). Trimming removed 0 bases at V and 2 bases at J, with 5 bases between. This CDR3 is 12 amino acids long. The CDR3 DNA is TGTGCCTGGAGTGTGGCAACCTACGAGCAGTACTTC. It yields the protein CAWSVATYEQYF.

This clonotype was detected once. The CDR3 spells CASSALTGPGKGTQYF. CDR3 in DNA: TGTGCCAGCAGCGCCCTAACTGGCCCAGGGAAAGGGACCCAGTACTTC. The chain links TRBV7-9 to TRBJ2-5; D might be TRBD1 (5 bases). In germline, CDR1 is SEHNR, CDR2 FQNEAQ (reference sequence). The V end lost 5 bases, the J end lost 7 bases, and 23 bases lay between the germline ends. The CDR3 totals 16 residues. Full variable domain (outside the CDR3, taken from reference TRBV7-9 and TRBJ2-5): DTGVSQNPRHKITKRGQNVTFRCDPISEHNRLYWYRQTLGQGPEFLTYFQNEAQLEKSRLLSDRFSAERPKGSFSTLEIQRTEQGDSAMYLCASSALTGPGKGTQYFGPGTRLLVL.

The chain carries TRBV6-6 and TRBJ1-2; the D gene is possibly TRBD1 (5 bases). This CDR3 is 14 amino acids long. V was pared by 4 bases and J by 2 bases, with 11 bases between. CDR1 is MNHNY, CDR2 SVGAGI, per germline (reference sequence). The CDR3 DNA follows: TGTGCCAGCAGTTTAGACAGTGGAAACTATGGCTACACCTTC. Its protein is CASSLDSGNYGYTF.

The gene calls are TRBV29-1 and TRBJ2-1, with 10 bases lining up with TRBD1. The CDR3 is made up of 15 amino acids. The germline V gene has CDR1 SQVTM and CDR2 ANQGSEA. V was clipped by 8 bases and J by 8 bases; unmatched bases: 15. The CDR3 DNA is TGCAGCCAGGACAGGGGGAACGGGAGTCTCCATGAGCAGTTCTTC. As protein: CSQDRGNGSLHEQFF.

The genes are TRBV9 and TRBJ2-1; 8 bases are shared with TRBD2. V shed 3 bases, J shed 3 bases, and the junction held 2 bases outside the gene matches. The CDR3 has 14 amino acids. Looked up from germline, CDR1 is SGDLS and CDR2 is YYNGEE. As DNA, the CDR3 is TGTGCCAGCAGCGGGACTAGCCGCTACAATGAGCAGTTCTTC. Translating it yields CASSGTSRYNEQFF.

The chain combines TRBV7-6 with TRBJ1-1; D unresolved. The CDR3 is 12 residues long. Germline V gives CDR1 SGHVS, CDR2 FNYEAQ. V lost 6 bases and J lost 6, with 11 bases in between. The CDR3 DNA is TGTGCCAGCAGTACACCCCCCGCTGAAGCTTTCTTT. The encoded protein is CASSTPPAEAFF.

The CDR3 is CASPTGTSGANVLTF. CDR3 DNA sequence: TGTGCCAGCCCGACAGGGACCTCTGGGGCCAACGTCCTGACTTTC. J is TRBJ2-6 and V is TRBV12-3 or TRBV12-4, with TRBD1 matching 7 bases. This CDR3 has 15 residues. V was clipped by 8 bases and J by 0 bases; unmatched bases: 4.

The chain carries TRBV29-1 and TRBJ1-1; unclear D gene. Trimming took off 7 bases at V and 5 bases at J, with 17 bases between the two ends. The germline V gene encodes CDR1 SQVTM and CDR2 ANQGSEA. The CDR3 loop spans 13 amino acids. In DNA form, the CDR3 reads TGCAGCGCACCGTCTGGGATACTAACTGAAGCTTTCTTT. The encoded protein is CSAPSGILTEAFF.

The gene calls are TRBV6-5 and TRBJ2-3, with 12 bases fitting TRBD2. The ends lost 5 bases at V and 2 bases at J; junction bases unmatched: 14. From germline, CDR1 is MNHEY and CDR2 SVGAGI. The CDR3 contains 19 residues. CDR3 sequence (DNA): TGTGCCAGCAGTACTGCCGCGACTAGCGGGAGTAGCTCCACAGATACGCAGTATTTT. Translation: CASSTAATSGSSSTDTQYF.

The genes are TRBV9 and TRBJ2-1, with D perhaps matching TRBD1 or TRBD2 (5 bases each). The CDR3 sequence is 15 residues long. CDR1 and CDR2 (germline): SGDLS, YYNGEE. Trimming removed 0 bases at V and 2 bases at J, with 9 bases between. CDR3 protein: CASSVGVGAYNEQFF. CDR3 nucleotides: TGTGCCAGCAGCGTAGGAGTGGGGGCCTACAATGAGCAGTTCTTC.